These 17 T cell receptor beta chains share one sample of origin, sequenced in a study of T cell responses to AZD1222 COVID-19 vaccine. Assay used: immunoSEQ multiplex PCR; TCRdb lists only in-frame clones, some missing. The sample shows roughly 150,000 clones, roughly nine tenths of them seen only once. This specimen consisted of peripheral blood, obtained 28 days after the second AZD1222 dose. The receptors here all came from an adult who received the AZD1222 COVID-19 vaccine.

This clone was detected only once. This chain uses TRBV18 with TRBJ2-5, with TRBD1 identical over 7 bases. The CDR3 spans 14 residues. In germline, CDR1 is KGHSH, CDR2 LQKENI. V lost 2 bases and J lost 2; bases outside the gene matches: 2. In nucleotides, the CDR3 is TGTGCCAGCTCACCAAGGGACAGTCAAGAGACCCAGTACTTC. Its protein product is CASSPRDSQETQYF. Full variable domain (missing parts from reference TRBV18 and TRBJ2-5): NAGVMQNPRHLVRRRGQEARLRCSPMKGHSHVYWYRQLPEEGLKFMVYLQKENIIDESGMPKERFSAEFPKEGPSILRIQQVVRGDSAAYFCASSPRDSQETQYFGPGTRLLVL.

Regarding this clone: The junction differs from germline at one of its ends, possibly a read error. The chain links TRBV6-1 to TRBJ1-2; 10 bases fit TRBD1. The CDR3 covers 13 residues. Germline-derived CDR1 and CDR2 are MNHNS and SASEGT. The DNA for the CDR3 is TGTGCCAGCAGTGAAGAAATAGGGACAGGGGAAGGATTC. It yields the protein CASSEEIGTGEGF.

The genes are TRBV28 and TRBJ2-1; D possibly corresponds to TRBD1 (5 bases). The germline V and J ends were trimmed by 6 bases and 3 bases, with 6 bases remaining between them. The CDR3 totals 12 residues. CDR1 and CDR2 (germline): MDHEN, SYDVKM. The CDR3 DNA reads as TGTGCCAGCAGAAGGGGCTACAATGAGCAGTTCTTC. Its translation: CASRRGYNEQFF.

The V call is TRBV6-1, the J call TRBJ1-1; maybe TRBD1 (6 bases). Trimming left V 4 bases short and J 6 bases short, with 21 bases between. Germline CDR1 is MNHNS and CDR2 is SASEGT. CDR3 size: 16 residues. The CDR3 spells CASSGKEFTGSPEAFF. The CDR3 coding sequence is TGTGCCAGCAGTGGGAAGGAGTTCACAGGGTCCCCTGAAGCTTTCTTT.

This clone was detected only once. The chain recombines TRBV27 with TRBJ1-5; D gene unclear. In germline, CDR1 is MNHEY, CDR2 SMNVEV (reference sequence). The CDR3 loop spans 16 amino acids. V was clipped by 3 bases and J by 0 bases, with 12 bases between them. The CDR3 protein is CASSFSGPYSNQPQHF. The DNA for the CDR3 is TGTGCCAGCAGTTTTAGTGGCCCCTATAGCAATCAGCCCCAGCATTTT.

V and J are TRBV7-9 and TRBJ2-2; 7 positions match TRBD1. V dropped 7 bases and J dropped 6; count of bases not matched to a gene: 11. CDR3 size: 15 residues. Germline V gives CDR1 SEHNR, CDR2 FQNEAQ (reference sequence). The CDR3 DNA reads TGTGCCAGCACCCGACTGACAGGGTTCTCCGGGGAGCTGTTTTTT. It is translated as CASTRLTGFSGELFF.

This chain uses TRBV5-1 with TRBJ2-1, with a tentative D call TRBD1 (6 bases). V dropped 0 bases and J dropped 0 bases, with 10 bases sitting between them. CDR3 length: 16 amino acids. CDR1 SGHRS and CDR2 YFSETQ come from the germline V gene. The CDR3 DNA reads as TGCGCCAGCAGCTTGGAAGGGGACATCTCCTACAATGAGCAGTTCTTC. Translated, it gives CASSLEGDISYNEQFF.

This clone was recorded only once. V usage is TRBV7-6 and J usage is TRBJ2-1, with TRBD2 matching 8 bases. With 1 base clipped from V and 6 bases from J, the junction kept 5 bases outside the gene matches. The CDR3 length is 15 residues. Germline values: CDR1 SGHVS, CDR2 FNYEAQ. This chain's CDR3 is CASSLVTGGPNEQFF. The CDR3 bases are TGTGCCAGCAGCTTAGTTACGGGAGGGCCCAATGAGCAGTTCTTC.

The chain recombines TRBV3-1 (or the pseudogene TRBV3-2) with TRBJ1-2; no reliable D call. CDR1 is LGHDT and CDR2 is YNNKEL in the germline V gene (reference sequence). This CDR3 has 14 residues. Trimming cost V 2 bases and J 2 bases, with 9 bases left between them. Written as DNA, the CDR3 is TGTGCCAGCAGCCAATCGCGTCCCAACTATGGCTACACCTTC. This gives the protein CASSQSRPNYGYTF.

V gene TRBV6-5 combines with J gene TRBJ2-1; TRBD2 matches at 8 bases. The CDR3 runs to 14 residues. The V gene end was trimmed by 7 bases and the J gene end by 10 bases; junction bases not matched to a gene: 12. CDR1 and CDR2 (germline): MNHEY, SVGAGI. CDR3: CASNLYSGGREQFF. The CDR3, as DNA: TGTGCCAGCAACCTTTACAGCGGGGGCCGCGAGCAGTTCTTC.

In this sample, this clone turned up once. The chain employs TRBV6-5 and TRBJ1-2, with D hard to call. This CDR3 is built from 15 residues. Germline CDR1 MNHEY, CDR2 SVGAGI. The V gene lost 2 bases and the J gene lost 5 bases, with 15 bases spanning the gap. The CDR3 here is CASSYRVAGLYGYTF. As DNA, the CDR3 is TGTGCCAGCAGTTACAGGGTAGCTGGGCTATATGGCTACACCTTC.

This clone showed up just once. The chain combines TRBV20-1 with TRBJ1-1, with D uncertain. Deletions cut 3 bases from V and 13 bases from J, with 18 bases between. The germline gives CDR1 DFQATT, CDR2 SNEGSKA (reference sequence). There are 12 residues in the CDR3. Written as DNA, the CDR3 is TGCAGTGCTAGTGACCCCGACGAAAAGGGTTTCTTT. Its protein product is CSASDPDEKGFF.

CDR3: CASSAGIFYEQYF. In DNA form, the CDR3 reads TGTGCCAGTAGTGCTGGGATATTCTACGAGCAGTACTTC. The chain uses TRBV19 and TRBJ2-7; D gene ambiguous. Germline assignment: CDR1 LNHDA and CDR2 SQIVND (reference sequence). V was cut by 5 bases and J by 3 bases, with 11 bases left in between. This CDR3 comprises 13 residues.

This clone has a handful of counts. This rearrangement joins TRBV28 to TRBJ1-1, with D unclear. Trimming shortened V by 6 bases and J by 4 bases, and 15 bases separated the two germline ends. CDR1 and CDR2 (germline): MDHEN, SYDVKM. This CDR3 has 14 residues. This chain's CDR3 is CASRPPTWVTEAFF. CDR3 sequence (DNA): TGTGCCAGCAGACCACCTACATGGGTCACTGAAGCTTTCTTT.

The chain joins TRBV6-5 to TRBJ2-3; TRBD2 matches 14 bases. CDR3 length equals 16 residues. Germline-derived CDR1 and CDR2 are MNHEY and SVGAGI. The J segment lost 6 bases and the V segment lost 0 bases, leaving 2 bases of the junction unmatched. CDR3 loop: CASSYSWTSGGDTQYF. CDR3 bases: TGTGCCAGCAGTTACTCGTGGACTAGCGGGGGGGATACGCAGTATTTT.

The J gene is TRBJ2-7, the V gene TRBV7-8; TRBD2 matches at 11 bases. CDR3 length: 16 amino acids. With V trimmed by 4 bases and J by 3 bases, 8 bases remained unmatched. Germline CDR1 and CDR2: SGHVS and FQNEAQ. The CDR3 loop reads CASSSQTSGTVYEQYF. CDR3 in DNA: TGTGCCAGCAGCTCTCAGACTAGCGGGACCGTCTACGAGCAGTACTTC.

The V call is TRBV9, the J call TRBJ2-7, with TRBD2 identical over 8 bases. The CDR3 runs 16 residues. Germline CDR1 is SGDLS and CDR2 is YYNGEE. Trimming at V came to 3 bases and at J to 4 bases, leaving 12 bases not matched to a gene. CDR3 sequence reads: CASSAGPVAGHYEQYF. The CDR3 nucleotides read TGTGCCAGCAGCGCGGGCCCCGTAGCGGGGCATTACGAGCAGTACTTC.